This T cell receptor (beta chain) derives from a study of early T cells in non-severe SARS-CoV-2 infection. Study information: RNA in bulk from unsorted whole blood was sequenced, and chains were unpaired.

About this clonotype itself: The antigen is unknown.

Study-wide points: Sequences matched to VDJdb favored anti-spike CD8 responses, while private and CD4 specificities were missed.

The CDR3 length is 14 residues. Germline assignment: CDR1 SGHKS and CDR2 YYEKEE (reference sequence). V was pared by 2 bases and J by 3 bases, with 11 bases between. The protocol attached unique molecular identifiers to individual cDNA molecules. TCRdb ran MiXCR on the 5' RACE reads and lists one entry per CDR3 protein. The sample shows roughly 120,000 distinct CDR3 sequences, 14% to 15% of them seen only once. The sample taken for sequencing was whole blood. This sequence joins TRBV5-5 and TRBJ2-5, with TRBD2 as a possible D gene (6 bases). The TCR sequence derives from an adult who was a healthcare worker with PCR-confirmed SARS-CoV-2 infection or an uninfected control (not recorded which). CDR3 sequence: CASSLGGVEETQYF. The CDR3 DNA is TGTGCCAGCAGCTTAGGCGGGGTAGAAGAGACCCAGTACTTC.